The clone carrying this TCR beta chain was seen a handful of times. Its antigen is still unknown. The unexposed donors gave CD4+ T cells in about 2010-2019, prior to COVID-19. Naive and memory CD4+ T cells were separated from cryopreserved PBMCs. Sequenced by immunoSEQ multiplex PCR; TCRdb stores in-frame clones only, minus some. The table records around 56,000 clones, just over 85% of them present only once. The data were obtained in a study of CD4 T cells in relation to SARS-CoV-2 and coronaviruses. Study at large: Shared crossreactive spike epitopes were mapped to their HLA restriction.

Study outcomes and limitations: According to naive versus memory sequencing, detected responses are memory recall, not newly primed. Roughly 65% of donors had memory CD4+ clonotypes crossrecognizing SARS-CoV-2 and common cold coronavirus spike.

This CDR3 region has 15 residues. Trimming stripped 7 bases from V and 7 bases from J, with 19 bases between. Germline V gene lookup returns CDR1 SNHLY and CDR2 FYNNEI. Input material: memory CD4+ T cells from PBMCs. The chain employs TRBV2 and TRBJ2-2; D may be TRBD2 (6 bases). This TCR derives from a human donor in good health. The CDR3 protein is CASIRVKGRRGELFF. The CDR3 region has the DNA TGTGCCAGCATTAGGGTCAAGGGGAGGCGCGGGGAGCTGTTTTTT.